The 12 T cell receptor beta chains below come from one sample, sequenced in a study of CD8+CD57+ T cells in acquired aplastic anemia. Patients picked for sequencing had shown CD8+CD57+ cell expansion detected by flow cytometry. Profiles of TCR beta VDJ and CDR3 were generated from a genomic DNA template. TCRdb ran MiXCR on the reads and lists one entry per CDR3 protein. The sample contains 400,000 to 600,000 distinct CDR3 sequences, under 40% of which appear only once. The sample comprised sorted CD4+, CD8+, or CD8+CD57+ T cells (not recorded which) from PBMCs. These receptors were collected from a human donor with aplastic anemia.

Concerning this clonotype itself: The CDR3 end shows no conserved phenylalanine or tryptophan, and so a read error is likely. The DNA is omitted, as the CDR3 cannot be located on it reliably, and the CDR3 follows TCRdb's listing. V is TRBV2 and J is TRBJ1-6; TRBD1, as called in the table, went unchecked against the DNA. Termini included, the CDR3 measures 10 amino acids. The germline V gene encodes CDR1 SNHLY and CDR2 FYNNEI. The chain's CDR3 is CASRQGALRS.

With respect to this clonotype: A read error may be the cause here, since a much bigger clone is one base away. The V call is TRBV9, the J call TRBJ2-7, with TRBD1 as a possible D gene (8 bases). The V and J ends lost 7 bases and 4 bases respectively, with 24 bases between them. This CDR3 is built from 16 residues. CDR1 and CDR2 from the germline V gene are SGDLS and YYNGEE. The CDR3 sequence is CASGAGAGTGGYEQYF. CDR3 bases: TGTGCCAGCGGCGCGGGGGCCGGGACAGGTGGATACGAGCAGTACTTC.

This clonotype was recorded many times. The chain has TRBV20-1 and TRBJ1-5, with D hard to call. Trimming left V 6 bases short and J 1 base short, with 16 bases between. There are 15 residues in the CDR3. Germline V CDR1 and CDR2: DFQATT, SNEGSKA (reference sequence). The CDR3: CSATDVSKSNQPQHF. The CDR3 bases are TGCAGTGCGACTGACGTTTCGAAAAGCAATCAGCCCCAGCATTTT.

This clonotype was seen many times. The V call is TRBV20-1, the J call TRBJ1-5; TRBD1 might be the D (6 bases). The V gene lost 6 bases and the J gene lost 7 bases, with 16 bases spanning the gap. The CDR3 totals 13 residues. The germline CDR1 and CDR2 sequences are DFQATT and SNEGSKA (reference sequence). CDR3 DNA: TGCAGTGCAGACACAGGGCTGAGCCAGCCCCAGCATTTT. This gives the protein CSADTGLSQPQHF.

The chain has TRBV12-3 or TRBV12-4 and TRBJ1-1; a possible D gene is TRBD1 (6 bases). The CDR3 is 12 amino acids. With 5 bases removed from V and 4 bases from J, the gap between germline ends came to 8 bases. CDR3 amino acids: CASSPDSTEAFF. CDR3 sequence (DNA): TGTGCCAGCAGTCCGGACAGCACTGAAGCTTTCTTT.

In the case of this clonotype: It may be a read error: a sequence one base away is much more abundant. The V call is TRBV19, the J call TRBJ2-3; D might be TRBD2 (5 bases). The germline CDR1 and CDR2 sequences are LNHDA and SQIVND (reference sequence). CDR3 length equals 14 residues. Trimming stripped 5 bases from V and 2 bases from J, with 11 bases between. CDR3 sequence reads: CASSYREHTDTQYF. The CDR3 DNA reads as TGTGCCAGTAGTTACCGGGAACACACAGATACGCAGTATTTT.

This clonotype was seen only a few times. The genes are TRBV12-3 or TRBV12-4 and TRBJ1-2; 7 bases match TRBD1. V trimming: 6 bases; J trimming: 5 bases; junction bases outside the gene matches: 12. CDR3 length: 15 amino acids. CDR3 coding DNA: TGTGCCAGCAGACCTAACTTCAGGGGGGGATATGGCTACACCTTC. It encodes CASRPNFRGGYGYTF.

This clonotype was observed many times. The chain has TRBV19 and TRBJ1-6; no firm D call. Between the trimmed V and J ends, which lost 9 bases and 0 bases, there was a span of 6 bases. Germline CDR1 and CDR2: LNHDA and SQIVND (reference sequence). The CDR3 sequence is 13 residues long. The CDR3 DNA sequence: TGTGCCAGCTGTCACTCCTATAATTCACCCCTCCACTTT. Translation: CASCHSYNSPLHF.

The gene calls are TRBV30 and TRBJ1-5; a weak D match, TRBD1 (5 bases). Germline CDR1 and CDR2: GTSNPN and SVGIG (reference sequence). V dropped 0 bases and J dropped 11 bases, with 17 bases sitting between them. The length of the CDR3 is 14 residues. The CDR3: CAWSVGQGRLSQHF. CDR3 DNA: TGTGCCTGGAGTGTTGGTCAGGGCCGGTTATCCCAGCATTTT.

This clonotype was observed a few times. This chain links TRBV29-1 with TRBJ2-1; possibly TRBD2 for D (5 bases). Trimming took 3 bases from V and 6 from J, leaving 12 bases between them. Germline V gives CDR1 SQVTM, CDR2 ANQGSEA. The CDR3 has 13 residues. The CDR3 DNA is TGCAGCGTTGAGGGTCTAGCAGGCAATGAGCAGTTCTTC. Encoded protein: CSVEGLAGNEQFF.

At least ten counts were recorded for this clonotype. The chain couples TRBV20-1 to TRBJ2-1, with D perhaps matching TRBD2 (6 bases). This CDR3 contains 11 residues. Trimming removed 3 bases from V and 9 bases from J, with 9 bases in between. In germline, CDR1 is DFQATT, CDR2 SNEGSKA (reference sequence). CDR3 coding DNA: TGCAGTGCTAGCAGGGAGGCTGAGCAGTTCTTC. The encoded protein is CSASREAEQFF.

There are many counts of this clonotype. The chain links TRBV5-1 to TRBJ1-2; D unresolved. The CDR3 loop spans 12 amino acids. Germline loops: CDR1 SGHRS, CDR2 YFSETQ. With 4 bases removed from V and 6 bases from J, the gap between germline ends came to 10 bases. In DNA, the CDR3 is TGCGCCAGCAGCCCGGAGACGGATGGCTACACCTTC. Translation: CASSPETDGYTF.